Described below is a single TCR beta chain sequence and its context. Its antigen is not known. This sample was taken from a study of cytomegalovirus exposure and HLA in healthy donors. The CDR3 runs to 15 residues. Germline CDR1 and CDR2: SGDLS and YYNGEE. The V and J ends lost 4 bases and 3 bases respectively, with 16 bases between them. Study observations and caveats: Productive status was seen about 90% or about 30% of the time for most TCR beta V segments in an earlier analysis.

With 60 Vbeta and 13 Jbeta primers, the PCR was carried out. Profiled with immunoSEQ multiplex PCR; TCRdb holds only in-frame clones, not every one. The table lists 150,000 to 200,000 clones, 79% of them singletons, with 0.69% in the top ten. V gene TRBV9 combines with J gene TRBJ1-1; possibly TRBD1 for D (6 bases). The sample was PBMCs. The receptor was derived from a middle-aged woman in good health and CMV-seronegative. The CDR3 is CASSLINREYTEAFF. Written as DNA, the CDR3 is TGTGCCAGCAGCCTCATAAACAGGGAATACACTGAAGCTTTCTTT.